The clone carrying this T cell receptor (beta chain) is labeled medium-sized. The CDR3 runs 14 residues. Germline CDR1 SNHLY, CDR2 FYNNEI. J was trimmed by 3 bases and V by 6 bases; bases with no gene match: 5. TCRdb's copy holds only in-frame clones and misses some; the assay was immunoSEQ multiplex PCR. In the table there are 100,000 or so clones, roughly 84% of which are singletons. The data belong to a study of blood T cell repertoires in COVID-19. Looking at the study overall: Collection of acute and convalescent COVID-19 samples took place in the United States, Italy and Spain. T cells, B-cell-depleted T cells, or PBMCs supplied cDNA or gDNA.

The sequence came from a man in his 70s with active or convalescent COVID-19. Sequencing used peripheral blood. V usage is TRBV2 and J usage is TRBJ2-7, with 10 nucleotides matching TRBD1. The CDR3 coding sequence is TGTGCCAGCAGCTCCGGGACAGGGGTCTACGAGCAGTACTTC. Its protein product is CASSSGTGVYEQYF.